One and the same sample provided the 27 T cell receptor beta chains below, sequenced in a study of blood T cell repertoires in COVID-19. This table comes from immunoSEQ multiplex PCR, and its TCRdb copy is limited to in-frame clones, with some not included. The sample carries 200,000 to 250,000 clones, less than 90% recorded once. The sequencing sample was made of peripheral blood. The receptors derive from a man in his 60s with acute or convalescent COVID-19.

CDR3 nucleotide sequence: TGTGCCACCAGCAGGCGGAATGGCTGGGACAATGAGCAGTTCTTC. It is translated as CATSRRNGWDNEQFF. The gene calls are TRBV15 and TRBJ2-1; the D is unclear. The CDR3 totals 15 residues. CDR1 is LNHNV, CDR2 YYDKDF, per germline (reference sequence). V was trimmed by 3 bases and J by 5 bases, leaving 14 bases between them.

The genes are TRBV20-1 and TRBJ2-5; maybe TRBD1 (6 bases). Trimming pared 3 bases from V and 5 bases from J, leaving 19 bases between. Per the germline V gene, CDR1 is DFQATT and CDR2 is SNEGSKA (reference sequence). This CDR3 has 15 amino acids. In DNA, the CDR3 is TGCAGTGCTAGTGGTTTTCAGGGGCCATCGGAGACCCAGTACTTC. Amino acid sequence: CSASGFQGPSETQYF.

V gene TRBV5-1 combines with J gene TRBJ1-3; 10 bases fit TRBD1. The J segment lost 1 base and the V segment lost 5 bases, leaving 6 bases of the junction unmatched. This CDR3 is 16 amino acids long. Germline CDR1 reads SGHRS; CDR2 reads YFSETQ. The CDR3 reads CASSYGTGVSGNTIYF. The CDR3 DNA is TGCGCCAGCAGTTACGGGACAGGGGTATCTGGAAACACCATATATTTT.

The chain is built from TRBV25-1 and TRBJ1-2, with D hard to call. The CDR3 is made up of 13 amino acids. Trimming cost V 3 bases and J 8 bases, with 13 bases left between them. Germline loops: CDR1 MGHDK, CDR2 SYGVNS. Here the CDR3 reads CASSDIPEAGYTF. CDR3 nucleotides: TGTGCCAGCAGTGATATACCCGAAGCCGGCTACACCTTC.

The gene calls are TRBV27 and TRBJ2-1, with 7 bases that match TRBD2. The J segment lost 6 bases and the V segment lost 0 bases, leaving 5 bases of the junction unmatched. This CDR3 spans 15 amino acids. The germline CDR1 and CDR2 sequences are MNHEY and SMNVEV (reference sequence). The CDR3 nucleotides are TGTGCCAGCAGTTTATCCGCGGGAGTGGGCAATGAGCAGTTCTTC. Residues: CASSLSAGVGNEQFF.

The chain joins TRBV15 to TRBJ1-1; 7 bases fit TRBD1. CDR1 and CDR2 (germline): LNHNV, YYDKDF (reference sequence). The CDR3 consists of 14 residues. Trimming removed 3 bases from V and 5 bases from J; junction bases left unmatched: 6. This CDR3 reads CATSSRQGRTEAFF. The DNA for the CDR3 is TGTGCCACCAGCAGTAGACAGGGAAGGACTGAAGCTTTCTTT.

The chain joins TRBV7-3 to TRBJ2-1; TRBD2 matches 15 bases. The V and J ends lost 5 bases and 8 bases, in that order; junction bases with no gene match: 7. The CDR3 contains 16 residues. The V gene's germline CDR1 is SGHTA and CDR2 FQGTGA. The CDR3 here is CASSMGLAGGGDEQFF. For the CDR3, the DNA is TGTGCCAGCAGCATGGGACTAGCGGGAGGAGGAGATGAGCAGTTCTTC.

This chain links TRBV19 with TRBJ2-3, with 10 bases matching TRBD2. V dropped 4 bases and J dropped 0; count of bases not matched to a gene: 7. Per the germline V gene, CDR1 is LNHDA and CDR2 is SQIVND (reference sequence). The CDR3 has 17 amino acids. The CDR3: CASSRLAGQSSTDTQYF. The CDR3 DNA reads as TGTGCCAGTAGTAGACTAGCGGGTCAATCTAGCACAGATACGCAGTATTTT. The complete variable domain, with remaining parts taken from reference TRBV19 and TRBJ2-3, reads DGGITQSPKYLFRKEGQNVTLSCEQNLNHDAMYWYRQDPGQGLRLIYYSQIVNDFQKGDIAEGYSVSREKKESFPLTVTSAQKNPTAFYLCASSRLAGQSSTDTQYFGPGTRLTVL.

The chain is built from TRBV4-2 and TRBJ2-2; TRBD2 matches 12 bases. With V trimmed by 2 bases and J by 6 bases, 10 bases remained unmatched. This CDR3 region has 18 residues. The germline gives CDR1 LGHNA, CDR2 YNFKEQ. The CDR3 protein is CASSQPRPSGRAPGELFF. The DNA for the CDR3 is TGTGCCAGCAGCCAACCACGACCTAGCGGGAGGGCCCCCGGGGAGCTGTTTTTT.

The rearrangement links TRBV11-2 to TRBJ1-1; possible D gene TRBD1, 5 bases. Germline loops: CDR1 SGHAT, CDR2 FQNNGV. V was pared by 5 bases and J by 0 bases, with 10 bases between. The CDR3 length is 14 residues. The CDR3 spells CASSPDNLNTEAFF. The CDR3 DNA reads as TGTGCCAGCAGCCCGGACAATTTGAACACTGAAGCTTTCTTT.

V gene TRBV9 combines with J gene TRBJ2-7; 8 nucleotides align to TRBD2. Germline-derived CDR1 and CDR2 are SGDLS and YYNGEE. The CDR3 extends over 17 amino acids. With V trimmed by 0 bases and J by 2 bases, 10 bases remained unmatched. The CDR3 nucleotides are TGTGCCAGCAGCGTAGGGGGGGGACTAGAGGAACCCTACGAGCAGTACTTC. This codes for CASSVGGGLEEPYEQYF.

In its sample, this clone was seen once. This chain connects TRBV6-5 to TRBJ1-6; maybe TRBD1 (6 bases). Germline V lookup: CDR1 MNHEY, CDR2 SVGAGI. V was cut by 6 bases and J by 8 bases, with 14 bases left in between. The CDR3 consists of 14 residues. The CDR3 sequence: CASRTGTPHSPLHF. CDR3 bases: TGTGCCAGCAGGACCGGGACACCACATTCACCCCTCCACTTT.

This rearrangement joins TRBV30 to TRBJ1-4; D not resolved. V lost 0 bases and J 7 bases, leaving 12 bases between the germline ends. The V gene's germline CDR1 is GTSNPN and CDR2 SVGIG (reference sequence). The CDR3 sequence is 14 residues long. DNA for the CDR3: TGTGCCTGGAGTGTACGTACTACGGGTGAAAAACTGTTTTTT. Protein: CAWSVRTTGEKLFF.

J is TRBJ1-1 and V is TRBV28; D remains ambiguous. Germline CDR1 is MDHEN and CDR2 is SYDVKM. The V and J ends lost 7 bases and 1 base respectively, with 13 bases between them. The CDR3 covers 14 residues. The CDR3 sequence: CASIASRGNTEAFF. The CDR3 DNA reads TGTGCCAGCATCGCGAGTAGAGGGAACACTGAAGCTTTCTTT.

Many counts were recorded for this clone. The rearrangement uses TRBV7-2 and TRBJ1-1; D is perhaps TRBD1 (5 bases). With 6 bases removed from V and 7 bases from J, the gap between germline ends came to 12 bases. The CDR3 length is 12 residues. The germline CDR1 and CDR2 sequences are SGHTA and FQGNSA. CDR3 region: CASSLQGIEAFF. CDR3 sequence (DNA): TGTGCCAGCAGTTTGCAGGGAATTGAAGCTTTCTTT.

CDR3 loop: CASSLAGTGYSSGYEQYF. CDR3 in DNA: TGTGCCAGCTCACTTGCCGGGACAGGGTATAGTAGCGGCTACGAGCAGTACTTC. The chain employs TRBV18 and TRBJ2-7; 9 bases are shared with TRBD1. CDR1 KGHSH and CDR2 LQKENI come from the germline V gene. The CDR3 is made up of 18 amino acids. The trim removed 4 bases at V and 3 bases at J, leaving 16 bases unmatched.

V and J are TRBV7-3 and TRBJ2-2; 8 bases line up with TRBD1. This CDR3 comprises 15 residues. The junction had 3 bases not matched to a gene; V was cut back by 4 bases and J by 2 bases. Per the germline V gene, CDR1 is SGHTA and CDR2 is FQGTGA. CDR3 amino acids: CASSSQGANTGELFF. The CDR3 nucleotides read TGTGCCAGCAGCTCCCAGGGGGCTAACACCGGGGAGCTGTTTTTT.

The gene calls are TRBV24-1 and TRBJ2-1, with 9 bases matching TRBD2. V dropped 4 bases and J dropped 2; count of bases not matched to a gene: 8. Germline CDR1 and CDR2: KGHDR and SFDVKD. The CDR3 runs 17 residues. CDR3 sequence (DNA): TGTGCCACCAGTGACCCGTCGCGGGAGGGTACCTACAATGAGCAGTTCTTC. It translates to CATSDPSREGTYNEQFF.

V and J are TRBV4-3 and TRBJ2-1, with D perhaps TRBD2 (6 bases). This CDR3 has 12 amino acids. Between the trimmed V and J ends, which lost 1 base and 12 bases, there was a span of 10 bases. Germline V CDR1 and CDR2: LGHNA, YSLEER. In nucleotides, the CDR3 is TGCGCCAGCAGCCAAGTGTTGGGGGGGCAGTTCTTC. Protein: CASSQVLGGQFF.

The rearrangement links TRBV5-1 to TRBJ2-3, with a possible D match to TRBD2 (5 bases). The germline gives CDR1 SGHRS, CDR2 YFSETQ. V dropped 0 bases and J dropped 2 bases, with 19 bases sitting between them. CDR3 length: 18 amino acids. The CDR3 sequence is CASSLAVGVAPDTDTQYF. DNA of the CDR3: TGCGCCAGCAGCTTGGCCGTGGGAGTGGCCCCGGACACAGATACGCAGTATTTT.

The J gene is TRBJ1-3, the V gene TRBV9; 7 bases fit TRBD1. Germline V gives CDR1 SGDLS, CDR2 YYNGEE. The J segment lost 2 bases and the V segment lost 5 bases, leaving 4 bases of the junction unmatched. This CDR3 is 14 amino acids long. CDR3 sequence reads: CASRDQGAGNTIYF. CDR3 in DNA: TGTGCCAGCAGGGATCAGGGGGCTGGAAACACCATATATTTT.

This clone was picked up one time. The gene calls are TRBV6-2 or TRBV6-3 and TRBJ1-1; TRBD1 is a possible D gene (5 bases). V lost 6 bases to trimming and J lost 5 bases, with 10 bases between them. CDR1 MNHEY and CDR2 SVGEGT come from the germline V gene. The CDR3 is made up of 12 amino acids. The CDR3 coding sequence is TGTGCCAGCAGCATGGGGGGAACTGAAGCTTTCTTT. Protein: CASSMGGTEAFF.

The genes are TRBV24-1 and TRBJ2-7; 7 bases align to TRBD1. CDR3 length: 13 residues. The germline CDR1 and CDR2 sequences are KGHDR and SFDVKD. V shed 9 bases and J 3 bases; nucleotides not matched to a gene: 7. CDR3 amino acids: CATQAGGSYEQYF. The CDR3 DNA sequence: TGTGCCACCCAAGCAGGGGGTAGCTACGAGCAGTACTTC.

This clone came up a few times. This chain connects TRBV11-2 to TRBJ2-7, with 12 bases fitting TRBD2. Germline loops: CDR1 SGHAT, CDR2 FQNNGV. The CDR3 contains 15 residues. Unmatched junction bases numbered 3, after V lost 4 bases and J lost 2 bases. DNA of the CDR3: TGTGCCAGCAGCTCAGGACTAGCGGGGACCTACGAGCAGTACTTC. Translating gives CASSSGLAGTYEQYF.

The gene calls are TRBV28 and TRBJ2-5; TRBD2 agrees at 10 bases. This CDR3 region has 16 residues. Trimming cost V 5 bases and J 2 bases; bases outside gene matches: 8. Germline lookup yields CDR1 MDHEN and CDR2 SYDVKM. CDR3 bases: TGTGCCAGCAGTCTGTATCGGACTAGCGGACAAGAGACCCAGTACTTC. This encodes CASSLYRTSGQETQYF.

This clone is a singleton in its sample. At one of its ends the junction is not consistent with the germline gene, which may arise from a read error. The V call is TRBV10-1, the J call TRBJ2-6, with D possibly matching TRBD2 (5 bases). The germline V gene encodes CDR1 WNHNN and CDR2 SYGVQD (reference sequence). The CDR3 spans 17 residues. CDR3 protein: CASCEGAGGWGANVLTF. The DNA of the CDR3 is TGCGCCAGCTGTGAGGGAGCCGGCGGGTGGGGGGCCAACGTCCTGACTTTC.

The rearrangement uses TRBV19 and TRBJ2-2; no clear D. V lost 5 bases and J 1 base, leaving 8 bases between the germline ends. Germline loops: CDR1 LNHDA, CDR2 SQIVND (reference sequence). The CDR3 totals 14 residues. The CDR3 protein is CASSPGVNTGELFF. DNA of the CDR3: TGTGCCAGTAGTCCGGGTGTGAACACCGGGGAGCTGTTTTTT.